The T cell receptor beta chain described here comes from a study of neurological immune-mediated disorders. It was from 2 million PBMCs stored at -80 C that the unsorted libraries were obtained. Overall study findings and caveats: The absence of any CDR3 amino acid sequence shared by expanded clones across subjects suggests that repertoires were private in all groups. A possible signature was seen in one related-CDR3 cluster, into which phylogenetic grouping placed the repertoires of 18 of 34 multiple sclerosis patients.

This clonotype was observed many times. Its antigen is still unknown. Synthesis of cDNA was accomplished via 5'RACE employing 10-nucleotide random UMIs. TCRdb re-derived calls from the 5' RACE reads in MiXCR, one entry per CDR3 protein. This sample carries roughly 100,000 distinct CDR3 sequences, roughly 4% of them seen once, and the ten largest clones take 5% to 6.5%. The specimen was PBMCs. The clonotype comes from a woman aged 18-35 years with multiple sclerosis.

The CDR3: CASSGTQVATEAFF. In nucleotides, the CDR3 is TGCGCCAGCAGCGGAACCCAGGTTGCCACTGAAGCTTTCTTT. V and J are TRBV5-1 and TRBJ1-1; no clear D gene. The CDR3 contains 14 residues. Trimming left V 4 bases short and J 4 bases short, with 14 bases between. Germline CDR1 and CDR2: SGHRS and YFSETQ.